This T cell receptor beta chain appears in the sequencing data of a study of CXCR3-negative and CXCR3-positive naive CD8 T cells (dated by TCRdb to between 2018 and 2020). Notes on the research overall: In total, 110 million to 150 million TRB reads were obtained, corresponding to roughly 1.5 +/- 0.3 million reads per library. Diversity and physicochemical repertoire analyses were performed on about 12 donors pooled from two independent experiments. Naive subsets from several donors and memory cells from 3 donors were included in the TRBV-TRBJ cluster analysis.

For each CD8+ T cell subset, flow sorting was done in triplicate, and around 300,000 cells per subset went directly into RLT lysis buffer. Naive CD8+ T cells were defined stringently as CD45RO-CCR7+CD27+CD95- to exclude memory contaminants. Using standard density gradient centrifugation, peripheral blood mononuclear cells were isolated from buffy coats. A FACSAria III was used to flow-sort naive CXCR3-negative and CXCR3-positive CD8+ T cells. Total RNA was extracted from sorted cells using an RNeasy Mini Kit. Concerning this clonotype: No cognate antigen has been identified for it.

The sequencing machine was a NextSeq 550. The Human TCR Profiling Kit (MiLaboratory) was used to prepare UMI-labeled 5' RACE TRB cDNA libraries. The full amount of extracted RNA was used for cDNA synthesis, and the full amount of resulting cDNA was used for PCR amplification. Libraries were prepared in parallel using an identical number of PCR cycles. The study's processing was this. MIGEC and MiXCR extracted about 48,000 +/- 9,800 unique UMI-labeled TRB cDNA molecules per library, requiring at least two reads per UMI. On average, around 40,000 +/- 10,000 functional in-frame TRB CDR3 nucleotide clonotypes lacking stop codons were found per library. After each sample was downsampled to 5000 UMI-labeled TRB molecules, VDJtools was used to calculate diversity metrics such as normalized Shannon-Wiener and Chao1. For the central five CDR3 residues, VDJtools calculated physicochemical properties weighted by clonotype size, namely interaction energy, strength, volume and Kidera factor 4. TCRdb reprocessed the reads into one record per CDR3 protein sequence, lacking DNA. The V and J calls come from TCRdb's annotation, not from the publication. The table kept for this sample lists 150,000 to 180,000 distinct CDR3 sequences. The ten top clones hold around 0.5% of the sample.

The paper as a whole reports these results and caveats: Compared with CXCR3-negative naive cells, CXCR3-positive naive cells had TRB CDR3s with higher hydrophobicity (lower Kidera factor 4), lower energy, and higher strength and volume indices. Repertoire diversity was comparably high in both naive subsets but much lower in memory CD8+ T cells. Surface CD5, linked to self-reactivity in mice, was comparable between naive subsets; TCR interaction strength was therefore also inferred from TRB CDR3 physicochemical properties. TRBV-TRBJ usage was similar between naive CXCR3-negative and CXCR3-positive cells from the same donor, while memory cells showed distinct patterns. Because CXCR3 expression was partially decreased after cryopreservation, freshly isolated PBMCs were used for most assays.

This sequence originates from a human donor in good health. Some clones in this sample may be carry-over from other donors' samples. What was sequenced was naive CXCR3+ CD8+ T cells from blood. The cell subset or site label corresponds to: CD45RO-CCR7+CD27+CD95- naive CD8+ T cells expressing CXCR3 (TNR3+).

The CDR3 reads CAGEGAGYEQYF. The chain couples TRBV7-9 to TRBJ2-7; no DNA is available, so the TRBD1 call from TCRdb remains unchecked. CDR1 is given as SEHNR and CDR2 as FQNEAQ, both from the germline V gene (reference sequence). Reading from cysteine to phenylalanine, the CDR3 counts 12 amino acids. No DNA is recorded.